The next 27 T cell receptor beta chains were all read from a single sample in a study of T-cell memory formation after mild COVID-19. TCRdb passed the 5' RACE reads through MiXCR, listing each CDR3 protein once. The table records about 240,000 distinct CDR3 sequences, approximately 9% of them present only once. The material sequenced was PBMCs or a T cell subset sorted from them (not recorded which). The source is a man younger than 35 who had mild COVID-19 (a few samples of this study predate the infection). Cell type and time point are not known.

The genes are TRBV7-9 and TRBJ2-7; D assignment may be TRBD1 or TRBD2 (6 bases each). The CDR3 consists of 12 residues. Germline loops: CDR1 SEHNR, CDR2 FQNEAQ (reference sequence). Trimming removed 5 bases at V and 8 bases at J, with 13 bases between. Written as DNA, the CDR3 is TGTGCCAGCAGCCGGGCCGGGGGCCAGCAGTACGTC. Translated, it gives CASSRAGGQQYV.

This chain links TRBV6-5 with TRBJ1-1; 7 bases align to TRBD1. Losses at the gene ends were 6 bases for V and 3 bases for J; bases not matched to a gene: 4. This CDR3 spans 13 amino acids. Germline values: CDR1 MNHEY, CDR2 SVGAGI. The CDR3 sequence: CASSDRDDTEAFF. The CDR3 DNA sequence: TGTGCCAGCAGCGACAGGGACGACACTGAAGCTTTCTTT.

At least ten counts were recorded for this clonotype. The chain couples TRBV5-6 to TRBJ2-7; D call uncertain. The ends were cut back, 2 bases at V and 3 bases at J, with 9 bases in the middle. This CDR3 contains 13 residues. CDR1 is SGHDT and CDR2 is YYEEEE in the germline V gene. In nucleotides, the CDR3 is TGTGCCAGCAGCTTCCAGAGACTCTACGAGCAGTACGTC. As protein: CASSFQRLYEQYV.

The chain recombines TRBV6-1 with TRBJ2-5; TRBD2 agrees at 13 bases. The CDR3 contains 17 residues. CDR1 MNHNS and CDR2 SASEGT come from the germline V gene. Trimming took 6 bases from V and 5 from J; bases not matched to a gene: 12. The CDR3 nucleotides read TGTGCCAGCAGGGGGACTAGCGGGGACCCCGGTGGGGAGACCCAGTACTTC. Translation: CASRGTSGDPGGETQYF.

V usage is TRBV2 and J usage is TRBJ1-5; possible D gene TRBD1, 6 bases. V lost 8 bases and J lost 4, with 18 bases in between. The CDR3 loop spans 15 amino acids. From germline, CDR1 is SNHLY and CDR2 FYNNEI. Here the CDR3 DNA reads TGTGCCAGCCGGGGTCAGGGGAGAGGAAATCAGCCCCAGCATTTT. Encoded protein: CASRGQGRGNQPQHF.

This clonotype came up a few times. V gene TRBV7-2 combines with J gene TRBJ2-7, with D perhaps matching TRBD2 (5 bases). Germline values: CDR1 SGHTA, CDR2 FQGNSA. Trimming left V 1 base short and J 3 bases short, with 16 bases between. The CDR3 contains 16 residues. CDR3 sequence: CASSLELPSMGYEQYF. The DNA of the CDR3 is TGTGCCAGCAGCTTAGAATTGCCTAGCATGGGCTACGAGCAGTACTTC.

This clonotype came up a few times. The chain carries TRBV5-6 and TRBJ1-5; maybe TRBD1 (6 bases). V dropped 0 bases and J dropped 5 bases, with 9 bases sitting between them. Germline V gives CDR1 SGHDT, CDR2 YYEEEE. The CDR3 runs to 14 residues. CDR3 sequence reads: CASSLGTVYQPQHF. The CDR3 DNA follows: TGTGCCAGCAGCTTGGGGACAGTTTATCAGCCCCAGCATTTT.

This clonotype was seen many times. The chain carries TRBV4-2 and TRBJ1-5; maybe TRBD1 (5 bases). Trimming took off 0 bases at V and 7 bases at J, with 10 bases between the two ends. The length of the CDR3 is 14 residues. Germline lookup yields CDR1 LGHNA and CDR2 YNFKEQ. CDR3 residues: CASSQEWGGQPQHF. The CDR3 DNA is TGTGCCAGCAGCCAAGAGTGGGGCGGCCAGCCCCAGCATTTT.

This clonotype has only a few counts. The gene calls are TRBV20-1 and TRBJ2-2, with D possibly being TRBD1 or TRBD2 (5 bases each). This CDR3 is built from 14 residues. Looked up from germline, CDR1 is DFQATT and CDR2 is SNEGSKA (reference sequence). The CDR3 reads CREEMTRGTGELFF. The CDR3, as DNA: TGCAGGGAAGAAATGACGAGGGGAACCGGGGAGCTGTTTTTT.

This clonotype appeared a few times. The DNA for the CDR3 is TGTGCCAGCAGCAAACTCCACACTAAAAGAAACTATGGCTACACCTTC. Protein product: CASSKLHTKRNYGYTF. The chain uses TRBV21-1 and TRBJ1-2. TRBV21-1 is a pseudogene. The CDR3 extends over 16 amino acids.

In its sample, this clonotype was seen a few times. The CDR3 reads CASSAVGVLSDEQYF. CDR3 in DNA: TGTGCCAGCAGCGCCGTCGGGGTTCTATCCGACGAGCAGTACTTC. The rearrangement joins TRBV9 to TRBJ2-7, with D possibly TRBD2 on 5 matching bases. The germline gives CDR1 SGDLS, CDR2 YYNGEE. V lost 3 bases, J lost 5 bases, and 18 bases lay in between. This CDR3 is built from 15 residues. Full variable domain (outside the CDR3, taken from reference TRBV9 and TRBJ2-7): DSGVTQTPKHLITATGQRVTLRCSPRSGDLSVYWYQQSLDQGLQFLIQYYNGEERAKGNILERFSAQQFPDLHSELNLSSLELGDSALYFCASSAVGVLSDEQYFGPGTRLTVT.

The genes are TRBV6-1 and TRBJ1-1; the D is unclear. The V end lost 10 bases, the J end lost 4 bases, and 10 bases lay between the germline ends. This CDR3 spans 11 amino acids. Germline values: CDR1 MNHNS, CDR2 SASEGT. The CDR3 loop reads CATRGGTEAFF. CDR3 nucleotide sequence: TGTGCCACCCGGGGAGGCACTGAAGCTTTCTTT.

This clonotype appeared many times. The chain couples TRBV7-6 to TRBJ2-3; D is ambiguous. Germline V gene lookup returns CDR1 SGHVS and CDR2 FNYEAQ. The germline V and J ends were trimmed by 5 bases and 3 bases, with 12 bases remaining between them. CDR3 length equals 14 residues. As DNA, the CDR3 is TGTGCCAGCAGCCCCCCGTCCCAGACAGATACGCAGTATTTT. Amino acid sequence: CASSPPSQTDTQYF. Complete variable domain (other parts from reference TRBV7-6 and TRBJ2-3): GAGVSQSPRYKVTKRGQDVALRCDPISGHVSLYWYRQALGQGPEFLTYFNYEAQQDKSGLPNDRFSAERPEGSISTLTIQRTEQRDSAMYRCASSPPSQTDTQYFGPGTRLTVL.

In DNA, the CDR3 is TGTGCCAGCAGTGAAAAGGGGGGGTATGGCTACACCTTC. Protein product: CASSEKGGYGYTF. The chain employs TRBV2 and TRBJ1-2; TRBD1 is a possible D gene (6 bases). V was pared by 2 bases and J by 5 bases, with 9 bases between. Germline CDR1 reads SNHLY; CDR2 reads FYNNEI. The CDR3 extends over 13 amino acids.

The chain combines TRBV6-2 or TRBV6-3 with TRBJ2-6; no definite D call. V was clipped by 4 bases and J by 3 bases, with 4 bases between them. Germline values: CDR1 MNHEY, CDR2 SVGEGT. The length of the CDR3 is 13 residues. CDR3 sequence (DNA): TGTGCCAGCAGTTCCGATGGGGCCAACGTCCTGACTTTC. The encoded protein is CASSSDGANVLTF.

This clonotype was seen only a few times. The rearrangement uses TRBV5-1 and TRBJ1-1; no definite D call. V gave up 0 bases and J gave up 8 bases, with 11 bases separating them. The CDR3 totals 13 residues. Looked up from germline, CDR1 is SGHRS and CDR2 is YFSETQ. Here the CDR3 DNA reads TGCGCCAGCAGCTTGGATGCCTCTGGGGAAGCTTTCTTT. It codes for CASSLDASGEAFF.

The chain is built from TRBV12-3 or TRBV12-4 and TRBJ2-5, with D tentatively TRBD1 or TRBD2 (5 bases each). Deletions cut 3 bases from V and 4 bases from J, with 15 bases between. The CDR3 is 15 amino acids. CDR3 nucleotides: TGTGCCAGCAGTTTCGGACGGGGTAGGGGAGAGACCCAGTACTTC. Translating gives CASSFGRGRGETQYF.

The chain couples TRBV5-1 to TRBJ2-7, with a tentative D call TRBD2 (6 bases). The germline gives CDR1 SGHRS, CDR2 YFSETQ. V was pared by 7 bases and J by 3 bases, with 14 bases between. CDR3 length: 13 residues. The CDR3 bases are TGCGCCAGCTCGGAGGGCGGATACTACGAGCAGTACTTC. Encoded protein: CASSEGGYYEQYF.

The chain couples TRBV7-8 to TRBJ2-7, with D maybe TRBD2 (6 bases). The CDR3 sequence is 12 residues long. Trimming removed 9 bases from V and 3 bases from J, with 12 bases in between. Germline-derived CDR1 and CDR2 are SGHVS and FQNEAQ. The CDR3 here is CARGGHLYEQYV. DNA of the CDR3: TGTGCCAGGGGAGGACACCTCTACGAGCAGTACGTC.

This clonotype was counted many times. The chain is built from TRBV7-9 and TRBJ1-1, with D maybe TRBD1 (5 bases). The CDR3 extends over 16 amino acids. V lost 7 bases and J lost 4, with 22 bases in between. Germline CDR1 reads SEHNR; CDR2 reads FQNEAQ (reference sequence). CDR3 protein: CASIPPHHRGGTEAFF. CDR3 bases: TGTGCCAGCATCCCCCCTCACCACCGGGGGGGCACTGAAGCTTTCTTT. Complete variable domain (other parts from reference TRBV7-9 and TRBJ1-1): DTGVSQNPRHKITKRGQNVTFRCDPISEHNRLYWYRQTLGQGPEFLTYFQNEAQLEKSRLLSDRFSAERPKGSFSTLEIQRTEQGDSAMYLCASIPPHHRGGTEAFFGQGTRLTVV.

This clonotype was detected only a few times. The J gene is TRBJ1-2, the V gene TRBV4-3, with TRBD1 matching over 8 bases. CDR1 and CDR2 from the germline V gene are LGHNA and YSLEER. The CDR3 has 17 residues. V shed 1 base, J shed 6 bases, and the junction held 13 bases outside the gene matches. This chain's CDR3 is CASSQASLRGRANGYTF. The CDR3 DNA follows: TGCGCCAGCAGCCAAGCAAGCCTCAGGGGGCGGGCTAATGGCTACACCTTC.

This clonotype has a count of ten or more. The chain combines TRBV7-2 with TRBJ2-4; D is perhaps TRBD2 (7 bases). Per germline, CDR1 SGHTA and CDR2 FQGNSA. This CDR3 spans 15 amino acids. The germline V and J ends were trimmed by 5 bases and 13 bases, with 24 bases remaining between them. Here the CDR3 reads CASSPAAGASNSQYF. CDR3 DNA sequence: TGTGCCAGCAGCCCAGCGGCGGGGGCGTCGAATTCCCAGTACTTC.

This clonotype was seen only a few times. The chain carries TRBV4-2 and TRBJ2-2, with a possible D match to TRBD1 (5 bases). The CDR3 contains 15 residues. CDR1 is LGHNA and CDR2 is YNFKEQ in the germline V gene. V was trimmed by 5 bases and J by 4 bases, leaving 14 bases between them. CDR3 residues: CASSRVGEGTGELFF. CDR3 DNA: TGTGCCAGCAGCAGAGTAGGGGAAGGCACCGGGGAGCTGTTTTTT.

V gene TRBV5-4 combines with J gene TRBJ2-1, with 12 positions matching TRBD2. This CDR3 region has 16 residues. V lost 4 bases and J lost 6; bases outside the gene matches: 8. Germline loops: CDR1 SGHNT, CDR2 YYREEE (reference sequence). The chain's CDR3 is CASSRTSGATGNEQFF. Here the CDR3 DNA reads TGTGCCAGCAGCCGGACTAGCGGGGCGACCGGCAATGAGCAGTTCTTC.

The DNA for the CDR3 is TGTGCCAGCAGTTCACAGGGGGCTGGTAGATCCTACGAGCAGTACTTC. It specifies CASSSQGAGRSYEQYF. The rearrangement links TRBV6-5 to TRBJ2-7; 9 positions agree with TRBD1. J gave up 1 base and V 4 bases, and 8 bases lay outside the gene matches. CDR3 length equals 16 residues. Germline V gene data show CDR1 as MNHEY and CDR2 as SVGAGI.

This clonotype has just a few counts. The V call is TRBV6-5, the J call TRBJ2-5; 9 bases fit TRBD2. Germline V gene sequence: CDR1 MNHEY, CDR2 SVGAGI. The length of the CDR3 is 15 residues. The V gene end was trimmed by 5 bases and the J gene end by 1 base; junction bases not matched to a gene: 5. Here the CDR3 reads CASSQAGGSQETQYF. The CDR3 DNA reads TGTGCCAGCAGTCAAGCGGGGGGATCCCAAGAGACCCAGTACTTC.

The CDR3 spells CASSVGAPWEGETQYF. CDR3 DNA: TGTGCCAGCAGCGTGGGGGCGCCGTGGGAGGGGGAGACCCAGTACTTC. This rearrangement joins TRBV7-2 to TRBJ2-5; possible D gene TRBD2, 7 bases. The CDR3 length is 16 residues. The V gene's germline CDR1 is SGHTA and CDR2 FQGNSA. V lost 5 bases and J 5 bases, leaving 21 bases between the germline ends.